This T cell receptor beta chain was recorded in a study of blood T cells in healthy people across ages. General study points: Conclusively comparing naive with antigen-experienced cells was impossible with unsorted PBMCs.

Together with a sample-barcoded 5' primer, a J-beta primer mix was included in a second PCR lasting roughly 6 to 12 cycles. Sequencing of every sample gave 2.5 million or more CDR3-containing paired-end reads. MiXCR, applied by TCRdb to the 5' RACE reads, yields one record per CDR3 protein. The sample has around 1,000,000 distinct CDR3 sequences, 35% to 40% seen once. Donation came from healthy Caucasian individuals in Russia who were aged roughly 6 to 95. Every sample yielded at least 6.5 million isolated PBMCs. Germline CDR1 reads GTSNPN; CDR2 reads SVGIG (reference sequence). The CDR3 contains 13 residues. V lost 3 bases to trimming and J lost 8 bases; unmatched junction nucleotides: 3. For this clonotype: The antigen is not known.

The chain links TRBV30 to TRBJ1-4, with 10 positions matching TRBD1. The receptor comes from a man aged 18 to 35 in good health. Material: blood. This CDR3 is CAWRGQGSEKLFF. In DNA form, the CDR3 reads TGTGCCTGGAGGGGACAGGGGTCCGAAAAACTGTTTTTT.